This TCR beta chain was sequenced for a study of Ad26.COV2.S vaccination and SARS-CoV-2 variants. The treatment denotes: around 19 received Ad26.COV2.S at low or high dose, single or two shots; about 5 received placebo; per-sample allocation not given. Repertoires come from day 63 after the first vaccine or placebo injection. This person who donated was an adult of 18-55 years in Boston. Some clones are missing from TCRdb's copy, which holds only in-frame ones; the method was immunoSEQ multiplex PCR. This sample has 350,000 to 500,000 clones, with 90% found just once. The CDR3 consists of 15 residues. Losses at the gene ends were 3 bases for V and 2 bases for J; bases not matched to a gene: 6. CDR1 and CDR2 from the germline V gene are SGHRS and YFSETQ.

The specimen comprised peripheral blood, sampled in a trial of Ad26.COV2.S vaccine versus placebo. The clonotype originates from a person between 18 and 60 years old who received the Ad26.COV2.S COVID-19 vaccine or a placebo. This sequence joins TRBV5-1 and TRBJ1-2, with TRBD1 matching 8 bases. CDR3 amino acids: CASSSRQGPNYGYTF. CDR3 DNA: TGCGCCAGCAGCTCCCGACAGGGGCCGAACTATGGCTACACCTTC.